This TCR beta chain was recorded in a study of T cell repertoires in cytomegalovirus infection (dated by TCRdb to the late 2010s). In terms of the full investigation: Alongside well-studied HLA-B-restricted epitopes, the peptide stimulations were aimed at recently identified HLA-C-restricted CMV epitopes, whose presentation resists viral immunomodulation. Donor HLA type was relevant to the analysis, because carriage of CMV infection together with the matching HLA type was indicated by public TCR beta signatures.

The treatment or condition tag for this specimen amounts to: in vitro stimulation with specific CMV peptide epitopes to enrich CMV-specific T cells. CDR1 and CDR2 were assigned from the germline V gene as LGHNT and FRNRAP. The CDR3 holds 16 amino acids from the cysteine to the phenylalanine. The entry retains the CDR3 DNA only, 48 bases that are in frame from base 1. V sheds 3 bases and J sheds 4 bases, leaving 16 bases between their ends. The instrument given in TCRdb is Illumina HiSeq 1500. TCRdb applied fastp at Q25 and MiXCR to the public reads, then kept only in-frame beta chains. Every distinct CDR3 protein forms one entry, paired with its most common genes and DNA. This sample holds approximately 730,000 distinct CDR3 sequences; around 30% were observed only once. The ten largest make up about 18% of the sample. Results the study describes overall, beyond this receptor: In the ex vivo response, HLA-C-restricted CMV-specific TCR beta clonotypes were dominant, and in two of eight donors the single most frequent clonotype came from this HLA-C-restricted group. Carriers of CMV infection plus the relevant HLA type were discriminated by the cumulative frequency of public TCR beta family members in the study cohort and in an independent roughly 370-donor cohort.

Turning to this clonotype: The clone's antigen remains unknown. Within one base of it there is no much larger clone, and no base qualities were kept.

Recombination linked TRBV12-5 to TRBJ1-5; the D gene is not confidently resolved. This sequence was found in a human donor in good health (CMV status not recorded). Some clones in this sample may be carry-over from other donors' samples. Sequenced material: cultured PBMCs, taken from culture after CMV antigen stimulation. The encoded CDR3 is CASGFYAGSGNQPQHF. The nucleotide sequence is TGTGCTAGTGGTTTCTACGCAGGCTCTGGGAATCAGCCCCAGCATTTT.